The rows below give T cell receptor beta chains drawn from one sample of a study of neurological immune-mediated disorders. TCRdb recomputed calls from the 5' RACE reads with MiXCR, one row per CDR3 protein. This sample has 55,000 to 80,000 distinct CDR3 sequences; less than 6% occur once, and the top ten carry approximately 3.5%. The sample was PBMCs. These receptors all stem from a woman in her 50s with multiple sclerosis. CDR3s include the opening cysteine and the closing phenylalanine or tryptophan. A D gene is named only where the DNA matches it firmly. Clone size is shown for a subset of rows, as once, few, many or a class of expanded clone.

d_call	v_call	clone_size	j_call	cdr3_aa	cdr3_nt
.	TRBV12-3/TRBV12-4	many	TRBJ1-1	CASSLRQGTEAFF	TGTGCCAGCAGTTTAAGGCAGGGCACTGAAGCTTTCTTT
.	TRBV29-1	many	TRBJ1-4	CSVEPLTGKLFF	TGCAGCGTTGAACCGTTAACAGGAAAACTGTTTTTT
TRBD2	TRBV6-1	many	TRBJ2-2	CASSDGTSVGELFF	TGTGCCAGCAGTGACGGGACTAGCGTCGGGGAGCTGTTTTTT
.	TRBV7-2	many	TRBJ2-6	CASSFQGGGANVLTF	TGTGCCAGCAGCTTCCAGGGTGGCGGGGCCAACGTCCTGACTTTC
.	TRBV14	many	TRBJ1-6	CASSPQQDSPLHF	TGTGCCAGCAGCCCCCAACAGGATTCACCCCTCCACTTT
.	TRBV7-2	many	TRBJ1-2	CASSFSQTNYGYTF	TGTGCCAGCAGCTTTTCACAGACTAACTATGGCTACACCTTC
TRBD1	TRBV14	many	TRBJ2-1	CASSLRAGQGEVLYEQFF	TGTGCCAGCAGCCTCCGGGCCGGACAGGGTGAGGTGTTGTATGAGCAGTTCTTC
TRBD2	TRBV5-1	many	TRBJ2-1	CASSPSGTKNNEQFF	TGCGCCAGCAGCCCCTCGGGGACTAAGAACAATGAGCAGTTCTTC
TRBD2	TRBV5-1	many	TRBJ2-1	CASSLTTSGGYNEQFF	TGCGCCAGCAGCCTTACGACTAGCGGGGGGTACAATGAGCAGTTCTTC
.	TRBV5-1	many	TRBJ1-1	CASSLEWGTEAFF	TGCGCCAGCTCGCTCGAGTGGGGCACTGAAGCTTTCTTT
.	TRBV20-1	many	TRBJ2-4	CSARDLQGAKNIQYF	TGCAGTGCTAGAGATCTCCAGGGAGCCAAAAACATTCAGTACTTC
.	TRBV14	many	TRBJ1-6	CASSWGGAYNSPLHF	TGTGCCAGCAGCTGGGGGGGCGCGTATAATTCACCCCTCCACTTT
.	TRBV28	many	TRBJ2-3	CASSLDGGGQSTDTQYF	TGTGCCAGCAGTTTGGATGGCGGGGGCCAGAGCACAGATACGCAGTATTTT
TRBD1	TRBV3-1	many	TRBJ2-3	CASSRTGGRTDTQYF	TGTGCCAGCAGCCGGACAGGGGGCCGCACAGATACGCAGTATTTT
.	TRBV6-5	many	TRBJ1-1	CASSFSGVGTEAFF	TGTGCCAGCAGTTTTTCAGGGGTTGGCACTGAAGCTTTCTTT
TRBD1	TRBV20-1	many	TRBJ2-1	CSARAGGENNEQFF	TGCAGTGCTAGAGCAGGGGGCGAGAACAATGAGCAGTTCTTC
.	TRBV20-1	few	TRBJ1-1	CSARDRGRGDTEAFF	TGCAGTGCTAGAGATCGGGGGAGGGGGGACACTGAAGCTTTCTTT
.	TRBV7-6	many	TRBJ2-1	CASSLNSDNEQFF	TGTGCCAGCAGCTTAAACAGCGACAATGAGCAGTTCTTC
.	TRBV11-2	many	TRBJ2-4	CASSLFGTGENIQYF	TGTGCCAGCAGCTTATTTGGGACGGGAGAAAACATTCAGTACTTC
.	TRBV5-1	many	TRBJ1-3	CASSPSGGSNTIYF	TGCGCCAGCAGCCCGTCGGGAGGGTCAAACACCATATATTTT
TRBD2	TRBV11-1	large	TRBJ2-1	CASSSRLAGVDDRQFF	TGTGCCAGCAGCTCCCGACTAGCGGGGGTAGATGATCGGCAGTTCTTC
TRBD1	TRBV28	few	TRBJ2-6	CASSLWGTGRSGANVLTF	TGTGCCAGCAGTTTATGGGGGACAGGGAGATCTGGGGCCAACGTCCTGACTTTC
.	TRBV10-3	medium-sized	TRBJ1-1	CAISEQPNTEAFF	TGTGCCATCAGTGAGCAGCCGAACACTGAAGCTTTCTTT
.	TRBV6-6	many	TRBJ1-1	CASNPGAGRVWTEAFF	TGTGCCAGCAATCCCGGGGCAGGGCGGGTTTGGACTGAAGCTTTCTTT
.	TRBV4-3	many	TRBJ2-4	CASSQTRKNIQYF	TGCGCCAGCAGCCAAACAAGGAAGAACATTCAGTACTTC
.	TRBV5-1	many	TRBJ2-2	CASIDTGELFF	TGCGCCAGCATAGACACCGGGGAGCTGTTTTTT
TRBD1	TRBV20-1	many	TRBJ1-1	CSALWKTGGLTEAFF	TGCAGTGCCCTATGGAAGACAGGGGGCCTGACTGAAGCTTTCTTT
.	TRBV7-3	.	TRBJ1-2	CASSAGKDYGYTF	TGTGCCAGCAGCGCCGGAAAAGACTATGGCTACACCTTC
TRBD1	TRBV4-1	many	TRBJ2-7	CASSPGTGAYEQYF	TGCGCCAGCAGCCCCGGGACAGGGGCCTACGAGCAGTACTTC
TRBD1	TRBV7-9	many	TRBJ2-4	CASSSVTGERAKNIQYF	TGTGCCAGCAGCTCAGTTACAGGGGAGAGGGCCAAAAACATTCAGTACTTC
.	TRBV20-1	.	TRBJ1-1	CSADMVGIMNTEAFF	TGCAGTGCTGACATGGTGGGAATTATGAACACTGAAGCTTTCTTT
TRBD2	TRBV12-3/TRBV12-4	many	TRBJ2-2	CASSRRGLAGGTGELFF	TGTGCCAGCAGCCGACGGGGGCTAGCGGGGGGTACCGGGGAGCTGTTTTTT
.	TRBV12-3/TRBV12-4	.	TRBJ2-2	CASSLGSGALLQAGELFF	TGTGCCAGCAGTTTAGGGTCAGGGGCTCTCCTCCAGGCCGGGGAGCTGTTTTTT